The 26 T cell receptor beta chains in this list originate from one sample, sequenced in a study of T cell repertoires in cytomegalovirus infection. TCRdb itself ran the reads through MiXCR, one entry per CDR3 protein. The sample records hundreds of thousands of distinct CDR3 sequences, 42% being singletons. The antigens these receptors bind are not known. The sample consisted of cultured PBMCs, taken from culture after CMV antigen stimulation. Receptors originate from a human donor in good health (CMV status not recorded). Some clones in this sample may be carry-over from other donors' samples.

The CDR3 bases are TGTGCCAGCAGCCCGGGACAGGGACCCGCAAACATTCAGTACTTC. As protein: CASSPGQGPANIQYF. The chain links TRBV2 to TRBJ2-4, with 9 bases fitting TRBD1. This CDR3 spans 15 amino acids. From germline, CDR1 is SNHLY and CDR2 FYNNEI. The V segment lost 6 bases and the J segment 6 bases; nucleotides outside the gene matches: 9. Looking up the rest from reference TRBV2 and TRBJ2-4 gives the full variable domain: EPEVTQTPSHQVTQMGQEVILRCVPISNHLYFYWYRQILGQKVEFLVSFYNNEISEKSEIFDDQFSVERPDGSNFTLKIRSTKLEDSAMYFCASSPGQGPANIQYFGAGTRLSVL.

CDR3 sequence reads: CASSQILVQAGVVYEQYF. CDR3 bases: TGCGCCAGCAGCCAGATCCTTGTCCAGGCAGGGGTTGTCTACGAGCAGTACTTC. The V and J genes are TRBV4-1 and TRBJ2-7; D may be TRBD1 (6 bases). CDR1 and CDR2 from the germline V gene are MGHRA and YSYEKL. V was clipped by 3 bases and J by 3 bases, with 24 bases between them. CDR3 length: 18 amino acids.

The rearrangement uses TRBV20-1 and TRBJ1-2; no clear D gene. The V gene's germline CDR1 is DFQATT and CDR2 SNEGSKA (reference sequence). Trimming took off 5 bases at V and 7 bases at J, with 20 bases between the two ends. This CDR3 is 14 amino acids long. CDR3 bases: TGCAGTGCTCCTCCCCGGACTAGTCGTTCTGGCTACACCTTC. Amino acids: CSAPPRTSRSGYTF.

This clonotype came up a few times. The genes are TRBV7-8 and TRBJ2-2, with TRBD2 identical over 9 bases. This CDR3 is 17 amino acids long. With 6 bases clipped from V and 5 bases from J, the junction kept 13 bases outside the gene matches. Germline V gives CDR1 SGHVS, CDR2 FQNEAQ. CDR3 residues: CASREKRLAGSTGELFF. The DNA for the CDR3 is TGTGCCAGCAGAGAAAAGCGGCTAGCGGGAAGTACCGGGGAGCTGTTTTTT.

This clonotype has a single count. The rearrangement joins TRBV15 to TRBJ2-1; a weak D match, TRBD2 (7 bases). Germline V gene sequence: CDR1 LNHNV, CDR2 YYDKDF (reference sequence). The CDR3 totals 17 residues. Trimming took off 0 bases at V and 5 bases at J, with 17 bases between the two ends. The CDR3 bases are TGTGCCACCAGCAGAGATTGGCGCGGGGGCCCCAACAATGAGCAGTTCTTC. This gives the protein CATSRDWRGGPNNEQFF.

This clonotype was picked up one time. The DNA for the CDR3 is TGTGCCAGCTCACCCCGGGCCCAGGGAACTGAAGCTTTCTTT. It encodes CASSPRAQGTEAFF. This chain links TRBV18 with TRBJ1-1; D is perhaps TRBD1 (5 bases). Trimming removed 3 bases at V and 5 bases at J, with 13 bases between. The germline V gene encodes CDR1 KGHSH and CDR2 LQKENI. The length of the CDR3 is 14 residues.

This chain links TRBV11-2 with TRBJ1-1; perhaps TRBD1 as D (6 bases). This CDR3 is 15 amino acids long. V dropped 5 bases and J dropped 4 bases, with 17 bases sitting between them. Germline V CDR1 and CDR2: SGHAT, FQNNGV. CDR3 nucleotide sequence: TGTGCCAGCAGCCCCGGGACAACGTCGGGCACTGAAGCTTTCTTT. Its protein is CASSPGTTSGTEAFF.

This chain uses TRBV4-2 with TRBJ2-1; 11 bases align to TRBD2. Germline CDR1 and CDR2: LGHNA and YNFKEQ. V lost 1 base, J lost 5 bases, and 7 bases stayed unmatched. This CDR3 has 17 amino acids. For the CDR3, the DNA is TGTGCCAGCAGCCAAGCTTGGGCGACTAGCGGGAACAATGAGCAGTTCTTC. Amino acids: CASSQAWATSGNNEQFF.

The CDR3 is CASSPRLTISGANVLTF. DNA for the CDR3: TGTGCCAGCAGTCCCAGGTTAACAATCTCTGGGGCCAACGTCCTGACTTTC. J is TRBJ2-6 and V is TRBV12-3 or TRBV12-4; D ambiguous. The CDR3 consists of 17 residues. The V end lost 5 bases, the J end lost 0 bases, and 14 bases lay between the germline ends.

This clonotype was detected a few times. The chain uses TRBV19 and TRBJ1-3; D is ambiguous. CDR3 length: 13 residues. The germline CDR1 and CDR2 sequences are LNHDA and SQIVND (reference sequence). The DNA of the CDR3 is TGTGCAAGTTGCAGGACCTCTGGAAACACCATATATTTT. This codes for CASCRTSGNTIYF.

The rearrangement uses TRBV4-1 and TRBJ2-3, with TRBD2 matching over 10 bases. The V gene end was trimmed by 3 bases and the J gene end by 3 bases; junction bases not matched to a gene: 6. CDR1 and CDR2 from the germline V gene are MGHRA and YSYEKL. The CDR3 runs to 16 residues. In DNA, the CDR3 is TGCGCCAGCAGCCAGCACCCGGGACTAGCGACAGATACGCAGTATTTT. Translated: CASSQHPGLATDTQYF.

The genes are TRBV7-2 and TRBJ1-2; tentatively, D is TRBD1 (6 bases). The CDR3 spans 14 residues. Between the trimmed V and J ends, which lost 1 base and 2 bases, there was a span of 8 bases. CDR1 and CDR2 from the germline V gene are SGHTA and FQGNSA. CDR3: CASSLGGQNYGYTF. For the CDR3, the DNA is TGTGCCAGCAGCTTAGGAGGACAGAACTATGGCTACACCTTC.

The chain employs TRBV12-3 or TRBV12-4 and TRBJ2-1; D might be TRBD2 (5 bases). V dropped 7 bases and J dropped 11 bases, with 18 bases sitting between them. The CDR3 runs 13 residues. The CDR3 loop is CASTPGSQYKQFF. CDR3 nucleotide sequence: TGTGCCAGCACCCCGGGGTCGCAGTATAAGCAGTTCTTC.

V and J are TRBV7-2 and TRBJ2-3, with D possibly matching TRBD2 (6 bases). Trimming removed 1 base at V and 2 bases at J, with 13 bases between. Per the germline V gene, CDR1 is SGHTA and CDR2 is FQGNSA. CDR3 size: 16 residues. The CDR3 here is CASSLGGVADTDTQYF. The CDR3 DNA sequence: TGTGCCAGCAGCTTAGGGGGGGTAGCGGACACAGATACGCAGTATTTT. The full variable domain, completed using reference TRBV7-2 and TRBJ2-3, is GAGVSQSPSNKVTEKGKDVELRCDPISGHTALYWYRQSLGQGLEFLIYFQGNSAPDKSGLPSDRFSAERTGGSVSTLTIQRTQQEDSAVYLCASSLGGVADTDTQYFGPGTRLTVL.

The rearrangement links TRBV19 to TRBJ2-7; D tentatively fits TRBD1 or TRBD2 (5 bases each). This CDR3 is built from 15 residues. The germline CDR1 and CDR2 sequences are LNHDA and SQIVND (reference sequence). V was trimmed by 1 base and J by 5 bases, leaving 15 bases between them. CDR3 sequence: CASSIGRRGVDEQYF. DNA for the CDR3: TGTGCCAGTAGTATAGGCCGGAGAGGGGTAGACGAGCAGTACTTC.

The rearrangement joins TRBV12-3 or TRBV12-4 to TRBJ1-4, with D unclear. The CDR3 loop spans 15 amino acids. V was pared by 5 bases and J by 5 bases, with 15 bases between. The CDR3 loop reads CASSQTGPENEKLFF. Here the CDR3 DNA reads TGTGCCAGCAGTCAAACCGGGCCCGAAAATGAAAAACTGTTTTTT.

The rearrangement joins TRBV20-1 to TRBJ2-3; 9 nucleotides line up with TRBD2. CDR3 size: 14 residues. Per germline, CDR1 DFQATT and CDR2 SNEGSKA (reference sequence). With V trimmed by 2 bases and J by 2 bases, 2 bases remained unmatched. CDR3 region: CSARLAGTTDTQYF. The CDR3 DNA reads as TGCAGTGCTAGACTAGCGGGAACCACAGATACGCAGTATTTT.

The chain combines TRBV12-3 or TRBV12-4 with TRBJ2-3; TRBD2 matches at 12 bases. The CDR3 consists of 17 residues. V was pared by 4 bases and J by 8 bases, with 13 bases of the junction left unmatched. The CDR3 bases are TGTGCCAGCAGTTCCCTCGGGCTAGCGGGGGGGCTGGGTACGCAGTATTTT. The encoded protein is CASSSLGLAGGLGTQYF.

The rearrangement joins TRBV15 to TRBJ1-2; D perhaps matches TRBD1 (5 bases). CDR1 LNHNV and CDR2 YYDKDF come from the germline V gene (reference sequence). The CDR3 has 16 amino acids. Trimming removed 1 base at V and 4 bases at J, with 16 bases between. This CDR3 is CATSRGAGLAFYGYTF. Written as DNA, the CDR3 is TGTGCCACCAGCAGAGGGGCAGGGTTGGCCTTCTATGGCTACACCTTC.

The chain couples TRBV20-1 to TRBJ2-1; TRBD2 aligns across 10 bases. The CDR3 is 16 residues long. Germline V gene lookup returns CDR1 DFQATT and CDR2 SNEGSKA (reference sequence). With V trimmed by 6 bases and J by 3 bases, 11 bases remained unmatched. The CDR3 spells CSAVASGSFGYNEQFF. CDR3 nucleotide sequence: TGCAGTGCAGTCGCTAGCGGGAGTTTCGGCTACAATGAGCAGTTCTTC.

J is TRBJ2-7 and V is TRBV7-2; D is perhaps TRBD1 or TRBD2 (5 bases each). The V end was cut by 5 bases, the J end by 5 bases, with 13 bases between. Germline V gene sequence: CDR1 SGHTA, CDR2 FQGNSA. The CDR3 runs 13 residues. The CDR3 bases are TGTGCCAGCAGCCCGAGGGGAGCAAACGAGCAGTACTTC. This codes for CASSPRGANEQYF.

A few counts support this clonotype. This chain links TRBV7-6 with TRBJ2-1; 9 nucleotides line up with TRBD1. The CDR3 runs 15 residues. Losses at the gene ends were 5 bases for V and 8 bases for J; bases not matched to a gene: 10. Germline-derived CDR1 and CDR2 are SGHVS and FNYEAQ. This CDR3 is CASSPGQGNWDEQFF. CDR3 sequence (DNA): TGTGCCAGCAGCCCGGGACAGGGAAATTGGGATGAGCAGTTCTTC.

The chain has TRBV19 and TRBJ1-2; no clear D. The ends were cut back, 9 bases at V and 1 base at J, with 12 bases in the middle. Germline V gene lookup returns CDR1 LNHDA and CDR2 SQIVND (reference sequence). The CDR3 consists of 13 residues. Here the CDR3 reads CASRARVNYGYTF. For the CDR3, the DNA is TGTGCCAGCCGGGCTAGAGTTAACTATGGCTACACCTTC.

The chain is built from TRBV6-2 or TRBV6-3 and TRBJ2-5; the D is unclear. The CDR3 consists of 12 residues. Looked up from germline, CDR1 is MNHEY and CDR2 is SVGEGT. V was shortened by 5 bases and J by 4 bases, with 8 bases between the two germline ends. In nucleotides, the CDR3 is TGTGCCAGCAGTATGTTGCCAGAGACCCAGTACTTC. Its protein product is CASSMLPETQYF.

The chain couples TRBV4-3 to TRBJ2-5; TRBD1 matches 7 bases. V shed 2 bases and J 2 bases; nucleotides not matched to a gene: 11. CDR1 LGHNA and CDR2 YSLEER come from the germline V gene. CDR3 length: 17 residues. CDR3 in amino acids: CASSQTGTARGQETQYF. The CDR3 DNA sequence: TGCGCCAGCAGCCAAACTGGGACAGCGAGAGGGCAAGAGACCCAGTACTTC.

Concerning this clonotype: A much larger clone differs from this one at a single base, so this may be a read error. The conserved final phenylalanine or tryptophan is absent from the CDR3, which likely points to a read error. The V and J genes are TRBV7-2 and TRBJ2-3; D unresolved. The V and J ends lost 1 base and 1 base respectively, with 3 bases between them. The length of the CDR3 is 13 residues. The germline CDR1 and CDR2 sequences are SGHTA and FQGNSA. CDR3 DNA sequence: TGTGCCAGCAGCTTAGTCGGCACAGATACGCAGTATTTG. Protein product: CASSLVGTDTQYL.